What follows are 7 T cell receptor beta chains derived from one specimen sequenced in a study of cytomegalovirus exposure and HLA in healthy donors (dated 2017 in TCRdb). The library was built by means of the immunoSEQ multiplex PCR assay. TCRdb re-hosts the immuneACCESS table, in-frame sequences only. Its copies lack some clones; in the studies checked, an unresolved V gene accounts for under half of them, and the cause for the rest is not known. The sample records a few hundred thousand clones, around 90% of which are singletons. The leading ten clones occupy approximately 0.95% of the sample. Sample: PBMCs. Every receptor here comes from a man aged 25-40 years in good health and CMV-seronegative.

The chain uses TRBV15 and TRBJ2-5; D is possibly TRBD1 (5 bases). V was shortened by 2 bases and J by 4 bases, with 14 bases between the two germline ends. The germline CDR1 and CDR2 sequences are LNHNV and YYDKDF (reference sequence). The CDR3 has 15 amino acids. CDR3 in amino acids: CATSRSARQGETQYF. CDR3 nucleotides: TGTGCCACCAGCAGAAGCGCCAGGCAGGGAGAGACCCAGTACTTC.

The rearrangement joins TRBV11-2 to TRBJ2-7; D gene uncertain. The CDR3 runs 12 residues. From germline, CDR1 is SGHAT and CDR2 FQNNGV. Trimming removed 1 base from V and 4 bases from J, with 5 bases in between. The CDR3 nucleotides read TGTGCCAGCAGCTTAGTCAAATACGAGCAGTACTTC. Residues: CASSLVKYEQYF. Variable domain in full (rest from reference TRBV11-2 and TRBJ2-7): EAGVAQSPRYKIIEKRQSVAFWCNPISGHATLYWYQQILGQGPKLLIQFQNNGVVDDSQLPKDRFSAERLKGVDSTLKIQPAKLEDSAVYLCASSLVKYEQYFGPGTRLTVT.

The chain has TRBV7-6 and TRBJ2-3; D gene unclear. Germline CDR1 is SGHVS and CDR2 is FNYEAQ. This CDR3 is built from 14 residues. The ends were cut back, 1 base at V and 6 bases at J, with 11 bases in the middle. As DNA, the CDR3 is TGTGCCAGCAGCTTAGACGGTACCCTGGATACGCAGTATTTT. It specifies CASSLDGTLDTQYF.

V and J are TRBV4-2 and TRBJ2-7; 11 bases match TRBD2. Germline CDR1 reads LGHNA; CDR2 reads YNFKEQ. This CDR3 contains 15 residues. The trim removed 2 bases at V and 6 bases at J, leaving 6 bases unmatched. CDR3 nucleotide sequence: TGTGCCAGCAGCCAACGACTAGCGGGGTTTTCCGAGCAGTACTTC. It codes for CASSQRLAGFSEQYF.

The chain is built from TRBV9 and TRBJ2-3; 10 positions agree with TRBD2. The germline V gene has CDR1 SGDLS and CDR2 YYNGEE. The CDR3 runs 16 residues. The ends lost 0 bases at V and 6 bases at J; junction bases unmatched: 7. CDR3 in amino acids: CASSVEVAGGSDTQYF. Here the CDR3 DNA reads TGTGCCAGCAGCGTAGAAGTAGCGGGGGGTTCTGATACGCAGTATTTT. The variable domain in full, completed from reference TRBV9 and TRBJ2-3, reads DSGVTQTPKHLITATGQRVTLRCSPRSGDLSVYWYQQSLDQGLQFLIQYYNGEERAKGNILERFSAQQFPDLHSELNLSSLELGDSALYFCASSVEVAGGSDTQYFGPGTRLTVL.

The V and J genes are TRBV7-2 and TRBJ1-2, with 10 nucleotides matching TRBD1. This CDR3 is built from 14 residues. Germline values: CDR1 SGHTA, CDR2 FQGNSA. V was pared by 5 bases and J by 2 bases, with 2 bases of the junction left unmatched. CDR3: CASSRDRGNYGYTF. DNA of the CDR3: TGTGCCAGCAGCCGGGACAGGGGAAACTATGGCTACACCTTC.

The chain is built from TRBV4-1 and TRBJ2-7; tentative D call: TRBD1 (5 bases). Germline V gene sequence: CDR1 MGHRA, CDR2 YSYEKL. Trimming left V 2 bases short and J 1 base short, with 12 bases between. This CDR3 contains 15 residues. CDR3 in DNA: TGCGCCAGCAGCCAATCCGTCGACAGTTCCTACGAGCAGTACTTC. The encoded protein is CASSQSVDSSYEQYF.